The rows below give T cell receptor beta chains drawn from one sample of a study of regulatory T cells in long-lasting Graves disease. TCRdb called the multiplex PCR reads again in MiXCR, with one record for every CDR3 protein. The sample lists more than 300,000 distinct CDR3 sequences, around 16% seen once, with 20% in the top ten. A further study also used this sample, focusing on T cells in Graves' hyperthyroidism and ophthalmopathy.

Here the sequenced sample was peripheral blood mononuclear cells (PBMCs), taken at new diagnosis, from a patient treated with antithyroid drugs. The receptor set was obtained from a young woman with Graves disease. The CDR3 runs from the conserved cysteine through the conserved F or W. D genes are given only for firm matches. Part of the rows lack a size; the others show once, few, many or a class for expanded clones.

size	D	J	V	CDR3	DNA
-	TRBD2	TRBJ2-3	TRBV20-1	CSLIVPPTSGRAVDTQYF	TGCAGTCTCATAGTTCCCCCGACTAGCGGGAGGGCCGTAGATACGCAGTATTTT
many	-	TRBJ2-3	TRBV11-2	CASSPRTKTQPYF	TGTGCCAGCAGCCCACGGACGAAAACCCAGCCGTATTTT
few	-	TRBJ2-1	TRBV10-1	CASSDPGGPSTNEQFF	TGCGCCAGCAGTGATCCCGGGGGCCCTTCGACTAATGAGCAGTTCTTC
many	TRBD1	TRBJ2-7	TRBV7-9	CASSNQGAHEQYF	TGTGCCAGCAGCAACCAGGGGGCCCACGAGCAGTACTTC
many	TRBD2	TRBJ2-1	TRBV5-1	CASSLGTGGLVRNEQFF	TGCGCCAGCAGCTTGGGAACGGGGGGGCTTGTGAGAAATGAGCAGTTCTTC
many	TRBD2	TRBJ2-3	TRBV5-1	CASSPLASSTDTQYF	TGCGCCAGCAGCCCACTAGCGTCGAGCACAGATACGCAGTATTTT
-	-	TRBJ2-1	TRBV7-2	CASQGQSGYNEQFF	TGTGCCAGCCAGGGCCAAAGCGGTTACAATGAGCAGTTCTTC
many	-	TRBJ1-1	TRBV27	CASSLMRTGLEAFF	TGTGCCAGCAGTTTAATGAGAACAGGGCTTGAAGCTTTCTTT
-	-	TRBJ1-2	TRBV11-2	CASSSPGREGYGYTF	TGTGCCAGCAGCTCCCCGGGACGGGAGGGGTATGGCTACACCTTC
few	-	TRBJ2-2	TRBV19	CASSIGQTNTGELFF	TGTGCCAGTAGTATAGGGCAGACAAACACCGGGGAGCTGTTTTTT
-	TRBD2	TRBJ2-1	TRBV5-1	CASSSQGTSGRARGNEQFF	TGCGCCAGCAGCAGCCAAGGGACTAGCGGGAGGGCCCGAGGGAATGAGCAGTTCTTC
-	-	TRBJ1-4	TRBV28	CASSLWRVSQSEKLFF	TGTGCCAGCAGTTTATGGAGAGTATCTCAGAGTGAAAAACTGTTTTTT
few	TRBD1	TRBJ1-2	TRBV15	CATSSVGQSYGYTF	TGTGCCACCAGCAGTGTGGGACAGAGCTATGGCTACACCTTC
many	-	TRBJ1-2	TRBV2	CASSATPGYGYTF	TGTGCCAGCAGCGCCACTCCGGGCTATGGCTACACCTTC
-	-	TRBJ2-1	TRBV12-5	CASGLGAAAYNEQFF	TGTGCTAGTGGTTTGGGGGCGGCAGCCTACAATGAGCAGTTCTTC
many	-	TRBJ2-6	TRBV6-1	CASTRFVRHSQPLGANVLTF	TGTGCCAGCACCCGCTTTGTAAGACACTCCCAACCCTTGGGGGCCAACGTCCTGACTTTC
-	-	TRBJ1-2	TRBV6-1	CASGAARGTSLYGYTF	TGTGCCAGCGGGGCCGCTAGGGGGACATCACTCTATGGCTACACCTTC